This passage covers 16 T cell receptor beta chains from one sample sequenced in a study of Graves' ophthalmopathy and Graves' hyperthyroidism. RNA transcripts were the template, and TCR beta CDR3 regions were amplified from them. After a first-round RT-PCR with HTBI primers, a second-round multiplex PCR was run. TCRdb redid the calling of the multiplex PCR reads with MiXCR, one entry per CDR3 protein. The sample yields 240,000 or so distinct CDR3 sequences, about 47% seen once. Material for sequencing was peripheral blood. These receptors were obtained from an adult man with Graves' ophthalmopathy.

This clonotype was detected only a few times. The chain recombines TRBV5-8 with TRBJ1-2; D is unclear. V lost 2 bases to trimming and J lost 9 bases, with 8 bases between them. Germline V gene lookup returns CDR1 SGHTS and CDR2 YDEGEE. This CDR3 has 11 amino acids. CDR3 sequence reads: CASSLRDSYTF. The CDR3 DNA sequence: TGTGCCAGCAGCTTAAGGGATAGCTACACCTTC.

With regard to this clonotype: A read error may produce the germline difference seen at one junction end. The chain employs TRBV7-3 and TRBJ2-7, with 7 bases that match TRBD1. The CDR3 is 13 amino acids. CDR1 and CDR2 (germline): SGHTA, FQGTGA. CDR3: CAGSLSAGGEQYF. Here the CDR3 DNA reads TGTGCCGGCAGCTTATCCGCAGGGGGAGAGCAGTACTTC.

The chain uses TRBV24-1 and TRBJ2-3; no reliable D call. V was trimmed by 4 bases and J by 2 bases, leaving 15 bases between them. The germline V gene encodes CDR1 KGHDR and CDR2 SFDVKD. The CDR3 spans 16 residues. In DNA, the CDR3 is TGTGCCACCAGTGACTCGACGGCAAGGGACACAGATACGCAGTATTTT. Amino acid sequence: CATSDSTARDTDTQYF.

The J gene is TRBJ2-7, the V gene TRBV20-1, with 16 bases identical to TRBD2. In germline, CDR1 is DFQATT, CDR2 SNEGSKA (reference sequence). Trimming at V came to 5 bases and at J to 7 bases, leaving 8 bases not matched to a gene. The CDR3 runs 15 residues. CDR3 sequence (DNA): TGCAGTGCTTTTTCCCCGGGACTAGCGGGAGGGGAGCAGTACTTC. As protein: CSAFSPGLAGGEQYF.

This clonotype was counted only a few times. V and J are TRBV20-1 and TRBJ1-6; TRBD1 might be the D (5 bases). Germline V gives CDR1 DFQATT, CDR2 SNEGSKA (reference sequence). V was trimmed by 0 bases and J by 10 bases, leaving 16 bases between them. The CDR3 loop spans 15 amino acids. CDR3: CSARELGEGGSPLHF. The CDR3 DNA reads TGCAGTGCTAGAGAGTTGGGGGAAGGAGGATCACCCCTCCACTTT.

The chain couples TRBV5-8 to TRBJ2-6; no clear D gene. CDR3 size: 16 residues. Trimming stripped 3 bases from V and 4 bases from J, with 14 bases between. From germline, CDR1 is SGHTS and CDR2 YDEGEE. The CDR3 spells CASSSPLGPGANVLTF. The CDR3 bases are TGTGCCAGCAGCTCACCTCTAGGCCCCGGGGCCAACGTCCTGACTTTC. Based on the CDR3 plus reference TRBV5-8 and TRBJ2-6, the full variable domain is EAGVTQSPTHLIKTRGQQATLRCSPISGHTSVYWYQQALGLGLQFLLWYDEGEERNRGNFPPRFSGRQFPNYSSELNVNALELEDSALYLCASSSPLGPGANVLTFGAGSRLTVL.

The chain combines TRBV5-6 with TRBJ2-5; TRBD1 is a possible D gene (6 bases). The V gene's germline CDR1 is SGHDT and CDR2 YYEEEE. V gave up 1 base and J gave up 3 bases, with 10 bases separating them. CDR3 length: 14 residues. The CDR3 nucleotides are TGTGCCAGCAGCTTGACAGGGCGAAAAGAGACCCAGTACTTC. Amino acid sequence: CASSLTGRKETQYF. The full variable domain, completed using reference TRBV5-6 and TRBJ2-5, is DAGVTQSPTHLIKTRGQQVTLRCSPKSGHDTVSWYQQALGQGPQFIFQYYEEEERQRGNFPDRFSGHQFPNYSSELNVNALLLGDSALYLCASSLTGRKETQYFGPGTRLLVL.

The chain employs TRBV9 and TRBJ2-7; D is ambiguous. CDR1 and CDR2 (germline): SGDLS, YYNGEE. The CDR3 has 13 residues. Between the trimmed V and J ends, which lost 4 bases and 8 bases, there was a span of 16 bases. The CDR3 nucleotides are TGTGCCAGCAGCCAAGTGGCTGAAAGTCAGCAGTACTTC. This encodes CASSQVAESQQYF.

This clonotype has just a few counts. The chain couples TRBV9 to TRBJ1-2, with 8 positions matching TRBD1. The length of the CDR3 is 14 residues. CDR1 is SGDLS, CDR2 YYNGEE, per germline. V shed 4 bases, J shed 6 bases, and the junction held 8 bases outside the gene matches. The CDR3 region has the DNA TGTGCCAGCAGCCGTGACAGGGGAGGGAATGGCTACACCTTC. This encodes CASSRDRGGNGYTF. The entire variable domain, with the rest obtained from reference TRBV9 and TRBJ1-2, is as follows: DSGVTQTPKHLITATGQRVTLRCSPRSGDLSVYWYQQSLDQGLQFLIQYYNGEERAKGNILERFSAQQFPDLHSELNLSSLELGDSALYFCASSRDRGGNGYTFGSGTRLTVV.

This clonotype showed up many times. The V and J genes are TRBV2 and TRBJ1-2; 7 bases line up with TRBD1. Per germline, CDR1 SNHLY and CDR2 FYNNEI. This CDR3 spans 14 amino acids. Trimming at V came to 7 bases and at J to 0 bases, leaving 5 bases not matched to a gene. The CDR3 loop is CASKPTGSNYGYTF. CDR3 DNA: TGTGCCAGCAAGCCGACAGGGTCTAACTATGGCTACACCTTC.

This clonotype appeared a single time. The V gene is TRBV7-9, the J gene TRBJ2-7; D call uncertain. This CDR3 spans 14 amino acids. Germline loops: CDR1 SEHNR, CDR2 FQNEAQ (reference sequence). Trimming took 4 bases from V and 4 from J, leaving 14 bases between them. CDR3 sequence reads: CASSSVVGFYEQYF. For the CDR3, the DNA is TGTGCCAGCAGCTCCGTTGTAGGATTTTACGAGCAGTACTTC.

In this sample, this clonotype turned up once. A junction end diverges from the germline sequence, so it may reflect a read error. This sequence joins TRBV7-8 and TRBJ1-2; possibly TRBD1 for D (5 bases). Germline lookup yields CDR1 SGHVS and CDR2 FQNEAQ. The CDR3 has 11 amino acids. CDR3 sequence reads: CASSPGTPITF. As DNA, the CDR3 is TGTGCCAGCAGCCCGGGGACCCCGATTACCTTT. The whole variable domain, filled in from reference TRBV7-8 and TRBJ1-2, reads GAGVSQSPRYKVAKRGQDVALRCDPISGHVSLFWYQQALGQGPEFLTYFQNEAQLDKSGLPSDRFFAERPEGSVSTLKIQRTQQEDSAVYLCASSPGTPITFGSGTRLTVV.

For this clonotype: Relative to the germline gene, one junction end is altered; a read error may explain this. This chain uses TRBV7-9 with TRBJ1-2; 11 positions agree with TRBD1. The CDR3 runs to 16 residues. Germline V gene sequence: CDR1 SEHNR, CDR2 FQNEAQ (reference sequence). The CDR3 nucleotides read TGTGTCAGCAGTCGGACAGGGGGCGCGGCGAACTATGGCTACACCTTC. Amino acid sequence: CVSSRTGGAANYGYTF.

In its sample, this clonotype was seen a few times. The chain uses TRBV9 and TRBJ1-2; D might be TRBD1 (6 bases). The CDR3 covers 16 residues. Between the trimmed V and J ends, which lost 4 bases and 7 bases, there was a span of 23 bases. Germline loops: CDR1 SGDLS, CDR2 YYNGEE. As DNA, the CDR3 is TGTGCCAGCAGCCCGGGACATTTCCAAAGTTATGGTGGCTACACCTTC. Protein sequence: CASSPGHFQSYGGYTF. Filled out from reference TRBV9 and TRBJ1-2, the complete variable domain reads DSGVTQTPKHLITATGQRVTLRCSPRSGDLSVYWYQQSLDQGLQFLIQYYNGEERAKGNILERFSAQQFPDLHSELNLSSLELGDSALYFCASSPGHFQSYGGYTFGSGTRLTVV.

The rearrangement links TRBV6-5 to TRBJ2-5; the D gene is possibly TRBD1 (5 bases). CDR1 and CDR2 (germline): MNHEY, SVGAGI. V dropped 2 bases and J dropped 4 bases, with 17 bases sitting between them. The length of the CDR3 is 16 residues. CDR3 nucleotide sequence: TGTGCCAGCAGTTACGGGGCTGCTTTAGGGGTAGAGACCCAGTACTTC. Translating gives CASSYGAALGVETQYF.

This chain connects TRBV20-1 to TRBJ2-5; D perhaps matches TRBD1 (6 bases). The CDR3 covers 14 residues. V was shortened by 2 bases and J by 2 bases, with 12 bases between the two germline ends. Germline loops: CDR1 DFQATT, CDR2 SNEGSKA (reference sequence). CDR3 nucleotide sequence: TGCAGTGCTAGACGCCCAGGGGCGCAAGAGACCCAGTACTTC. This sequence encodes CSARRPGAQETQYF.